The clone carrying this T cell receptor beta chain was observed a handful of times. The source of the sample is a study of untreated major depressive disorder. Using immunoSEQ multiplex PCR, the repertoire was profiled, and TCRdb retains in-frame clones only, with some absent. The profile shows 20,000 to 25,000 clones, roughly nine tenths of them singletons. The length of the CDR3 is 13 residues. Germline CDR1 WNHNN, CDR2 SYGVQD (reference sequence). Between the trimmed V and J ends, which lost 6 bases and 5 bases, there was a span of 11 bases. The receptor was derived from a middle-aged woman in good health. Sample: CD4+ T cells from PBMCs. The chain links TRBV10-1 to TRBJ1-5; tentatively, D is TRBD1 (6 bases). The chain's CDR3 is CASSLTGDQPQHF. CDR3 coding DNA: TGCGCCAGCAGCCTGACAGGAGATCAGCCCCAGCATTTT.